The 20 T cell receptor beta chains given below trace back to one sample, sequenced in a study of T-cell memory formation after mild COVID-19. TCRdb fed the 5' RACE reads into MiXCR, producing one record per CDR3 protein. Of about 390,000 distinct CDR3 sequences detected, approximately 15% appear once; the ten largest clones hold about a fifth. The sample was PBMCs or a T cell subset sorted from them (not recorded which). The receptors here all came from a young man who had mild COVID-19 (a few samples of this study predate the infection). Cell type and time point are not known.

The chain employs TRBV3-1 and TRBJ1-5; TRBD1 aligns across 7 bases. Germline CDR1 is LGHDT and CDR2 is YNNKEL (reference sequence). Losses at the gene ends were 0 bases for V and 7 bases for J; bases not matched to a gene: 6. The CDR3 is 15 residues long. This chain's CDR3 is CASSQDLGTEQPQHF. The CDR3 DNA reads TGTGCCAGCAGCCAAGATCTTGGGACAGAGCAGCCCCAGCATTTT.

This clonotype was picked up many times. The J gene is TRBJ1-6, the V gene TRBV12-3 or TRBV12-4; 9 positions match TRBD1. J gave up 9 bases and V 5 bases, and 5 bases lay outside the gene matches. This CDR3 has 14 residues. CDR3 bases: TGTGCCAGCAGTCCAACAGGGGGCGGTTCACCCCTCCACTTT. Translated: CASSPTGGGSPLHF.

This clonotype appeared a few times. The V call is TRBV2, the J call TRBJ1-5; D is undetermined. Germline CDR1 reads SNHLY; CDR2 reads FYNNEI. Trimming cost V 5 bases and J 2 bases, with 10 bases left between them. The CDR3 totals 14 residues. In DNA, the CDR3 is TGTGCCAGCAGTTTCCAATGGGGCAATCAGCCCCAGCATTTT. It is translated as CASSFQWGNQPQHF.

V usage is TRBV10-3 and J usage is TRBJ2-7, with TRBD1 identical over 8 bases. Trimming cost V 0 bases and J 0 bases; bases outside gene matches: 4. The CDR3 is 16 amino acids. Germline-derived CDR1 and CDR2 are ENHRY and SYGVKD. Here the CDR3 DNA reads TGTGCCATCAGTGAGTCCCAGGGGGCCAGCTCCTACGAGCAGTACTTC. Translated, it gives CAISESQGASSYEQYF.

The V gene is TRBV20-1, the J gene TRBJ1-1, with D maybe TRBD1 (5 bases). Germline CDR1 DFQATT, CDR2 SNEGSKA (reference sequence). This CDR3 is built from 14 residues. V was clipped by 0 bases and J by 1 base, with 9 bases between them. This CDR3 reads CSAREGVRNTEAFF. The CDR3 DNA sequence: TGCAGTGCTAGAGAGGGGGTCCGGAACACTGAAGCTTTCTTT.

This clonotype has just a few counts. This chain uses TRBV6-5 with TRBJ2-5, with 9 bases matching TRBD2. CDR1 and CDR2 (germline): MNHEY, SVGAGI. The CDR3 covers 15 residues. The J segment lost 5 bases and the V segment lost 2 bases, leaving 6 bases of the junction unmatched. The CDR3 DNA sequence: TGTGCCAGCAGTTACGGGGTAGCGGGGGTTGAGACCCAGTACTTC. It translates to CASSYGVAGVETQYF.

This clonotype was observed a handful of times. The rearrangement links TRBV18 to TRBJ2-1; 11 bases map to TRBD2. Trimming removed 2 bases from V and 5 bases from J; junction bases left unmatched: 2. The CDR3 has 15 amino acids. Per the germline V gene, CDR1 is KGHSH and CDR2 is LQKENI. The CDR3 sequence: CASSPVAGGHNEQFF. The CDR3 DNA follows: TGTGCCAGCTCACCAGTAGCGGGGGGGCACAATGAGCAGTTCTTC. Full variable domain (missing parts from reference TRBV18 and TRBJ2-1): NAGVMQNPRHLVRRRGQEARLRCSPMKGHSHVYWYRQLPEEGLKFMVYLQKENIIDESGMPKERFSAEFPKEGPSILRIQQVVRGDSAAYFCASSPVAGGHNEQFFGPGTRLTVL.

The chain recombines TRBV4-1 with TRBJ1-1; tentatively, D is TRBD1 (5 bases). Germline-derived CDR1 and CDR2 are MGHRA and YSYEKL. The CDR3 has 13 amino acids. The ends were cut back, 4 bases at V and 6 bases at J, with 12 bases in the middle. The CDR3 region is CASSRQREAEAFF. DNA of the CDR3: TGCGCCAGCAGCCGACAGAGGGAGGCTGAAGCTTTCTTT.

This clonotype was counted a few times. The chain is built from TRBV18 and TRBJ2-7, with a possible D match to TRBD1 (5 bases). V was clipped by 6 bases and J by 2 bases, with 17 bases between them. Looked up from germline, CDR1 is KGHSH and CDR2 is LQKENI. The CDR3 runs 15 residues. DNA of the CDR3: TGTGCCAGCTCGCTTGGGGCCCCCGCAGCCTACGAGCAGTACGTC. As protein: CASSLGAPAAYEQYV.

This clonotype was seen a few times. CDR3 nucleotides: TGTGCCAGCAGCTTAGACGTAATGACCGATGAGCAGTTCTTC. This sequence encodes CASSLDVMTDEQFF. The V call is TRBV11-2, the J call TRBJ2-1; no definite D call. Germline values: CDR1 SGHAT, CDR2 FQNNGV. V was shortened by 0 bases and J by 8 bases, with 11 bases between the two germline ends. CDR3 size: 14 residues.

This chain links TRBV5-1 with TRBJ2-5; no firm D call. Germline CDR1 is SGHRS and CDR2 is YFSETQ. Trimming removed 0 bases at V and 5 bases at J, with 14 bases between. The CDR3 is made up of 15 amino acids. The CDR3 spells CASSLGLSQVETQYF. The DNA for the CDR3 is TGCGCCAGCAGCTTGGGGCTATCTCAAGTGGAGACCCAGTACTTC.

The chain has TRBV3-1 and TRBJ2-7; no clear D. The CDR3 has 13 amino acids. The V and J ends lost 0 bases and 3 bases respectively, with 6 bases between them. The germline V gene has CDR1 LGHDT and CDR2 YNNKEL (reference sequence). The CDR3 sequence is CASSQDGNYEQYV. The CDR3 DNA reads as TGTGCCAGCAGCCAAGACGGTAACTACGAGCAGTACGTC.

In its sample, this clonotype was seen a few times. The chain employs TRBV7-3 and TRBJ1-5; 7 bases agree with TRBD1. There are 13 residues in the CDR3. The V gene's germline CDR1 is SGHTA and CDR2 FQGTGA. V dropped 6 bases and J dropped 7; count of bases not matched to a gene: 6. CDR3 sequence reads: CASSWTGGQPQHF. CDR3 nucleotide sequence: TGTGCCAGCAGTTGGACAGGTGGACAGCCCCAGCATTTT.

This chain uses TRBV7-6 with TRBJ1-1; 7 nucleotides agree with TRBD1. This CDR3 contains 15 residues. With 5 bases clipped from V and 0 bases from J, the junction kept 6 bases outside the gene matches. Germline CDR1 SGHVS, CDR2 FNYEAQ. CDR3 protein: CASSRGTEMNTEAFF. The CDR3 bases are TGTGCCAGCAGCCGCGGGACAGAAATGAACACTGAAGCTTTCTTT.

This chain connects TRBV6-2 or TRBV6-3 to TRBJ2-7, with 14 bases aligning to TRBD2. The length of the CDR3 is 19 residues. The junction had 13 bases not matched to a gene; V was cut back by 6 bases and J by 0 bases. The germline V gene has CDR1 MNHEY and CDR2 SVGEGT. CDR3 loop: CASSPHPGLAGVSSYEQYF. The CDR3 bases are TGTGCCAGCAGCCCGCACCCGGGACTAGCGGGGGTAAGCTCCTACGAGCAGTACTTC.

The rearrangement joins TRBV9 to TRBJ2-3; D is undetermined. Germline V lookup: CDR1 SGDLS, CDR2 YYNGEE. V was shortened by 1 base and J by 0 bases, with 6 bases between the two germline ends. This CDR3 has 14 amino acids. The CDR3 DNA follows: TGTGCCAGCAGCGTATTTTCTAGCACAGATACGCAGTATTTT. This translates into CASSVFSSTDTQYF.

This clonotype has more than one count but fewer than ten. The V gene is TRBV24-1, the J gene TRBJ1-1; 7 nucleotides agree with TRBD1. The J segment lost 10 bases and the V segment lost 7 bases, leaving 8 bases of the junction unmatched. The CDR3 consists of 12 residues. The germline V gene has CDR1 KGHDR and CDR2 SFDVKD. In nucleotides, the CDR3 is TGTGCCACCAGGAGATACAGGGGTTTAGCTTTCTTT. Translation: CATRRYRGLAFF.

This chain joins TRBV7-9 and TRBJ1-1, with 11 bases lining up with TRBD1. The CDR3 contains 16 residues. Germline V gene sequence: CDR1 SEHNR, CDR2 FQNEAQ (reference sequence). J was trimmed by 4 bases and V by 5 bases; bases with no gene match: 9. In DNA form, the CDR3 reads TGTGCCAGCAGCCACCATGCCGGGACAGGGGGCACTGAAGCTTTCTTT. It translates to CASSHHAGTGGTEAFF. Variable domain in full (rest from reference TRBV7-9 and TRBJ1-1): DTGVSQNPRHKITKRGQNVTFRCDPISEHNRLYWYRQTLGQGPEFLTYFQNEAQLEKSRLLSDRFSAERPKGSFSTLEIQRTEQGDSAMYLCASSHHAGTGGTEAFFGQGTRLTVV.

The chain employs TRBV13 and TRBJ2-5; D is tentatively TRBD1 or TRBD2 (5 bases each). Germline V gives CDR1 PRHDT, CDR2 FYEKMQ (reference sequence). The V gene lost 5 bases and the J gene lost 2 bases, with 12 bases spanning the gap. The CDR3 is 14 residues long. The CDR3 DNA is TGTGCCAGCAGCCCCGCCAGGGAGCAAGAGACCCAGTACTTC. It is translated as CASSPAREQETQYF. The full variable domain, completed using reference TRBV13 and TRBJ2-5, is AAGVIQSPRHLIKEKRETATLKCYPIPRHDTVYWYQQGPGQDPQFLISFYEKMQSDKGSIPDRFSAQQFSDYHSELNMSSLELGDSALYFCASSPAREQETQYFGPGTRLLVL.

The rearrangement uses TRBV28 and TRBJ2-7; D may be TRBD2 (5 bases). The germline V and J ends were trimmed by 5 bases and 2 bases, with 10 bases remaining between them. CDR1 MDHEN and CDR2 SYDVKM come from the germline V gene. The CDR3 has 13 residues. CDR3 sequence reads: CASSDTGTYEQYV. In DNA form, the CDR3 reads TGTGCCAGCAGTGATACCGGGACCTACGAGCAGTACGTC.